This passage covers 30 T cell receptor beta chains from one sample sequenced in a study of blood T cell repertoires in COVID-19. Assay used: immunoSEQ multiplex PCR; TCRdb lists only in-frame clones, some missing. This table holds about 350,000 clones, approximately 90% found once. Sequenced sample: peripheral blood. Receptor source: a woman in her sixties or seventies with COVID-19, enrolled during active disease.

This rearrangement joins TRBV6-5 to TRBJ1-4, with 9 bases aligning to TRBD1. This CDR3 is 14 amino acids long. The V segment lost 6 bases and the J segment 5 bases; nucleotides outside the gene matches: 4. Germline-derived CDR1 and CDR2 are MNHEY and SVGAGI. CDR3 residues: CASRTGTGNEKLFF. CDR3 DNA sequence: TGTGCCAGCAGGACCGGGACAGGGAATGAAAAACTGTTTTTT.

The chain joins TRBV4-2 to TRBJ1-2; tentative D call: TRBD1 (5 bases). Germline CDR1 reads LGHNA; CDR2 reads YNFKEQ. The CDR3 contains 13 residues. V was cut by 4 bases and J by 4 bases, with 10 bases left in between. The CDR3 sequence: CASSRGDGYGYTF. The CDR3 DNA follows: TGTGCCAGCAGCCGGGGCGACGGCTATGGCTACACCTTC.

The chain uses TRBV2 and TRBJ1-5; D remains unclear. The CDR3 sequence is 14 residues long. Trimming cost V 2 bases and J 1 base, with 6 bases left between them. Per the germline V gene, CDR1 is SNHLY and CDR2 is FYNNEI. DNA of the CDR3: TGTGCCAGCAGTGAATCGCTAAGCAATCAGCCCCAGCATTTT. Translation: CASSESLSNQPQHF.

V and J are TRBV5-1 and TRBJ2-2; 7 nucleotides align to TRBD1. The CDR3 length is 16 residues. V shed 4 bases and J 7 bases; nucleotides not matched to a gene: 13. Germline values: CDR1 SGHRS, CDR2 YFSETQ. The CDR3 protein is CASSLRDRALGGELFF. The CDR3 DNA sequence: TGCGCCAGCAGCCTCCGGGACAGAGCTCTGGGCGGGGAGCTGTTTTTT. The entire variable domain, with the rest obtained from reference TRBV5-1 and TRBJ2-2, is as follows: KAGVTQTPRYLIKTRGQQVTLSCSPISGHRSVSWYQQTPGQGLQFLFEYFSETQRNKGNFPGRFSGRQFSNSRSEMNVSTLELGDSALYLCASSLRDRALGGELFFGEGSRLTVL.

This chain connects TRBV6-6 to TRBJ2-1; D is uncertain. V lost 0 bases and J lost 7, with 4 bases in between. CDR3 length: 12 residues. CDR1 MNHNY and CDR2 SVGAGI come from the germline V gene (reference sequence). CDR3 nucleotides: TGTGCCAGCAGTTACTCGCGAAATGAGCAGTTCTTC. This gives the protein CASSYSRNEQFF.

Notes on this clone: The sample carries other DNA sequences with the same CDR3. The chain carries TRBV19 and TRBJ1-5; D perhaps matches TRBD1 (5 bases). V lost 3 bases to trimming and J lost 3 bases, with 6 bases between them. Germline V CDR1 and CDR2: LNHDA, SQIVND (reference sequence). The CDR3 has 13 residues. The CDR3 region is CASSMTVNQPQHF. Here the CDR3 DNA reads TGTGCCAGTAGTATGACAGTCAATCAGCCCCAGCATTTT. Looking up the rest from reference TRBV19 and TRBJ1-5 gives the full variable domain: DGGITQSPKYLFRKEGQNVTLSCEQNLNHDAMYWYRQDPGQGLRLIYYSQIVNDFQKGDIAEGYSVSREKKESFPLTVTSAQKNPTAFYLCASSMTVNQPQHFGDGTRLSIL.

For the CDR3, the DNA is TGTGCCAGCAGTGAAAGACAGGGAATTGGCTACACCTTC. This encodes CASSERQGIGYTF. The rearrangement links TRBV6-1 to TRBJ1-2; 7 bases agree with TRBD1. V lost 2 bases to trimming and J lost 7 bases; unmatched junction nucleotides: 4. CDR1 and CDR2 from the germline V gene are MNHNS and SASEGT. This CDR3 is built from 13 residues.

CDR3 DNA: TGTGCCAGCAGCCCCAGGTCCGGCGGCTACACCTTC. Amino acids: CASSPRSGGYTF. This chain uses TRBV2 with TRBJ1-2, with no clear D. With 6 bases removed from V and 8 bases from J, the gap between germline ends came to 13 bases. CDR1 and CDR2 from the germline V gene are SNHLY and FYNNEI. CDR3 length: 12 residues.

The chain uses TRBV20-1 and TRBJ2-1, with TRBD1 matching over 7 bases. Germline CDR1 and CDR2: DFQATT and SNEGSKA (reference sequence). The CDR3 loop spans 14 amino acids. J lost 2 bases, V lost 3 bases, and 4 bases had no gene match. This CDR3 is CSASVGTAYNEQFF. The CDR3 nucleotides are TGCAGTGCTAGTGTCGGGACAGCCTACAATGAGCAGTTCTTC.

The CDR3 region is CASSPGQGDGYTF. The CDR3 DNA reads TGTGCCAGCAGCCCGGGACAGGGCGATGGCTACACCTTC. The genes are TRBV11-2 and TRBJ1-2, with 9 bases identical to TRBD1. Germline lookup yields CDR1 SGHAT and CDR2 FQNNGV. This CDR3 region has 13 residues. V lost 5 bases and J lost 6; bases outside the gene matches: 4.

The chain couples TRBV28 to TRBJ1-1, with 10 bases aligning to TRBD1. V lost 6 bases and J lost 2; bases outside the gene matches: 6. The CDR3 runs 15 residues. CDR1 MDHEN and CDR2 SYDVKM come from the germline V gene. In DNA form, the CDR3 reads TGTGCCAGCAGGCGGGACAGGGGCTTCAACACTGAAGCTTTCTTT. Translation gives CASRRDRGFNTEAFF.

The CDR3, as DNA: TGTGCCAGCAGTGAACTGGCCGGACCCCGGGGAGAGACCCAGTACTTC. It is translated as CASSELAGPRGETQYF. The chain combines TRBV6-1 with TRBJ2-5, with D possibly being TRBD2 (5 bases). The ends were cut back, 2 bases at V and 4 bases at J, with 17 bases in the middle. This CDR3 has 16 residues. The germline CDR1 and CDR2 sequences are MNHNS and SASEGT.

The chain is built from TRBV12-3 or TRBV12-4 and TRBJ1-2; D gene unclear. The ends were cut back, 4 bases at V and 9 bases at J, with 12 bases in the middle. The CDR3 is made up of 12 amino acids. The CDR3 DNA reads TGTGCCAGCAGTTCTAGAGCAAATCGCTACACCTTC. Translating it yields CASSSRANRYTF.

This clone showed up just a few times. The J gene is TRBJ2-5, the V gene TRBV7-9, with D possibly TRBD1 on 5 matching bases. CDR3 size: 15 residues. The ends were cut back, 1 base at V and 2 bases at J, with 11 bases in the middle. Germline V CDR1 and CDR2: SEHNR, FQNEAQ (reference sequence). CDR3 amino acids: CASSLVTGTQETQYF. CDR3 nucleotide sequence: TGTGCCAGCAGCTTAGTAACAGGTACTCAAGAGACCCAGTACTTC.

The V and J genes are TRBV19 and TRBJ1-1, with TRBD1 as a possible D gene (6 bases). Germline values: CDR1 LNHDA, CDR2 SQIVND (reference sequence). V was pared by 6 bases and J by 2 bases, with 13 bases between. The length of the CDR3 is 14 residues. CDR3 amino acids: CASRYRTANTEAFF. Written as DNA, the CDR3 is TGTGCCAGTAGGTACCGGACAGCAAACACTGAAGCTTTCTTT.

J is TRBJ1-2 and V is TRBV3-1 (or the pseudogene TRBV3-2); D not certain. CDR3 length equals 13 residues. Germline V gene data show CDR1 as LGHDT and CDR2 as YNNKEL (reference sequence). The ends were cut back, 2 bases at V and 7 bases at J, with 11 bases in the middle. The CDR3 protein is CASSQLGATGYTF. The DNA for the CDR3 is TGTGCCAGCAGCCAACTCGGAGCCACTGGCTACACCTTC.

The rearrangement joins TRBV7-3 to TRBJ1-2; no clear D gene. This CDR3 has 13 amino acids. From germline, CDR1 is SGHTA and CDR2 FQGTGA. Trimming pared 6 bases from V and 1 base from J, leaving 9 bases between. The CDR3 coding sequence is TGTGCCAGCAGTTATAGCCTTAACTATGGCTACACCTTC. Protein sequence: CASSYSLNYGYTF.

The chain employs TRBV5-8 and TRBJ2-7, with 7 bases that match TRBD1. Looked up from germline, CDR1 is SGHTS and CDR2 is YDEGEE. The CDR3 runs to 14 residues. J was trimmed by 2 bases and V by 3 bases; bases with no gene match: 5. The CDR3 reads CASSSWTGAYEQYF. CDR3 DNA: TGTGCCAGCAGCTCGTGGACAGGTGCCTACGAGCAGTACTTC. The variable domain in full, completed from reference TRBV5-8 and TRBJ2-7, reads EAGVTQSPTHLIKTRGQQATLRCSPISGHTSVYWYQQALGLGLQFLLWYDEGEERNRGNFPPRFSGRQFPNYSSELNVNALELEDSALYLCASSSWTGAYEQYFGPGTRLTVT.

V and J are TRBV27 and TRBJ2-1; 9 nucleotides match TRBD2. Trimming removed 3 bases from V and 6 bases from J; junction bases left unmatched: 9. Germline CDR1 is MNHEY and CDR2 is SMNVEV (reference sequence). CDR3 length: 16 residues. The CDR3 reads CASSFPRGGGGNEQFF. As DNA, the CDR3 is TGTGCCAGCAGTTTCCCTCGTGGCGGGGGGGGCAATGAGCAGTTCTTC.

This chain uses TRBV7-8 with TRBJ1-1; D call uncertain. The V and J ends lost 5 bases and 8 bases respectively, with 12 bases between them. Per the germline V gene, CDR1 is SGHVS and CDR2 is FQNEAQ. This CDR3 spans 12 amino acids. The CDR3 DNA is TGTGCCAGCAGCCTCACTCTAGGCGAAGCTTTCTTT. Translated, it gives CASSLTLGEAFF.

This chain links TRBV6-5 with TRBJ2-1, with TRBD1 identical over 9 bases. The trim removed 6 bases at V and 6 bases at J, leaving 9 bases unmatched. The V gene's germline CDR1 is MNHEY and CDR2 SVGAGI. The CDR3 consists of 15 residues. CDR3 in DNA: TGTGCCAGCAGGACCTGGACAGGGGAGGTCAATGAGCAGTTCTTC. Amino acids: CASRTWTGEVNEQFF.

This chain links TRBV18 with TRBJ1-2, with a tentative D call TRBD1 (6 bases). The V end was cut by 3 bases, the J end by 7 bases, with 24 bases between. Germline CDR1 KGHSH, CDR2 LQKENI. The CDR3 is 17 residues long. CDR3 in amino acids: CASSPTRGYSLAGGYTF. CDR3 coding DNA: TGTGCCAGCTCACCCACCAGGGGATACTCCTTGGCTGGTGGCTACACCTTC.

CDR3 residues: CASSFAGQGADTQYF. The CDR3 nucleotides are TGTGCCAGCAGCTTTGCGGGACAGGGAGCAGATACGCAGTATTTT. The genes are TRBV11-2 and TRBJ2-3; 9 positions agree with TRBD1. Germline trimming cut 3 bases from V and 4 bases from J; bases unmatched to any gene: 5. Germline CDR1 is SGHAT and CDR2 is FQNNGV. This CDR3 has 15 residues.

This chain uses TRBV5-4 with TRBJ2-1, with TRBD2 identical over 7 bases. Trimming took 3 bases from V and 0 from J; bases not matched to a gene: 3. Germline CDR1 SGHNT, CDR2 YYREEE (reference sequence). The CDR3 extends over 15 amino acids. CDR3 bases: TGTGCCAGCAGCTCCGGGGGGATCTCCTACAATGAGCAGTTCTTC. As protein: CASSSGGISYNEQFF.

J is TRBJ2-1 and V is TRBV5-1, with 13 bases fitting TRBD2. Trimming removed 1 base from V and 10 bases from J; junction bases left unmatched: 8. The CDR3 runs 16 residues. Germline V lookup: CDR1 SGHRS, CDR2 YFSETQ. CDR3 protein: CASSLFPGLAGSEQFF. CDR3 in DNA: TGCGCCAGCAGCTTGTTCCCGGGACTAGCGGGGAGCGAGCAGTTCTTC. Supplemented by reference TRBV5-1 and TRBJ2-1, the full variable domain reads KAGVTQTPRYLIKTRGQQVTLSCSPISGHRSVSWYQQTPGQGLQFLFEYFSETQRNKGNFPGRFSGRQFSNSRSEMNVSTLELGDSALYLCASSLFPGLAGSEQFFGPGTRLTVL.

This sequence joins TRBV18 and TRBJ1-1; 8 nucleotides match TRBD1. Germline CDR1 is KGHSH and CDR2 is LQKENI. J gave up 3 bases and V 3 bases, and 12 bases lay outside the gene matches. CDR3 length equals 17 residues. The CDR3 DNA reads TGTGCCAGCTCACCGAAAATGACAGGGGTAGGACACACTGAAGCTTTCTTT. It encodes CASSPKMTGVGHTEAFF.

The chain joins TRBV18 to TRBJ1-2, with 7 positions matching TRBD1. This CDR3 region has 15 residues. With V trimmed by 3 bases and J by 5 bases, 9 bases remained unmatched. CDR1 and CDR2 from the germline V gene are KGHSH and LQKENI. This CDR3 reads CASSPDRTQLYGYTF. The CDR3 region has the DNA TGTGCCAGCTCACCGGACAGGACTCAACTATATGGCTACACCTTC.

This chain joins TRBV11-2 and TRBJ2-1; TRBD2 matches at 9 bases. From germline, CDR1 is SGHAT and CDR2 FQNNGV. V lost 0 bases, J lost 8 bases, and 11 bases stayed unmatched. This CDR3 region has 17 residues. In DNA form, the CDR3 reads TGTGCCAGCAGCTTAGAAGGTGGCGGGGGGGCCTGGGATGAGCAGTTCTTC. As protein: CASSLEGGGGAWDEQFF.

This chain links TRBV7-9 with TRBJ1-4, with a tentative D call TRBD1 (5 bases). V gave up 8 bases and J gave up 0 bases, with 7 bases separating them. The germline CDR1 and CDR2 sequences are SEHNR and FQNEAQ (reference sequence). This CDR3 comprises 13 residues. Here the CDR3 reads CASGGSTNEKLFF. As DNA, the CDR3 is TGTGCCAGCGGGGGGTCAACTAATGAAAAACTGTTTTTT.

This rearrangement joins TRBV16 to TRBJ1-2, with 11 bases fitting TRBD1. CDR1 is KGHSY, CDR2 FQNENV, per germline. Trimming took 4 bases from V and 3 from J; bases not matched to a gene: 7. The CDR3 has 16 amino acids. CDR3 coding DNA: TGTGCCAGCAGCCCTTCCGGACAGGGGGCGGACTATGGCTACACCTTC. It codes for CASSPSGQGADYGYTF.